What follows are 22 T cell receptor beta chains derived from one specimen sequenced in a study of neurological immune-mediated disorders. MiXCR, applied by TCRdb to the 5' RACE reads, yields one record per CDR3 protein. Of roughly 52,000 distinct CDR3 sequences listed, 3.8% are singletons. The material sequenced was PBMCs. The receptor source for this set is a man aged 55 to 70 with multiple sclerosis.

This clonotype was picked up many times. The chain has TRBV27 and TRBJ2-7; 9 positions match TRBD1. V gave up 2 bases and J gave up 6 bases; unmatched junction bases: 11. Germline V gives CDR1 MNHEY, CDR2 SMNVEV (reference sequence). The CDR3 extends over 16 amino acids. CDR3 sequence: CASSLLPTTGGAEQYF. The CDR3 nucleotides read TGTGCCAGCAGTTTACTTCCAACGACAGGGGGAGCCGAGCAGTACTTC.

This clonotype appeared many times. J is TRBJ2-5 and V is TRBV12-3 or TRBV12-4; 14 bases are shared with TRBD2. The trim removed 3 bases at V and 9 bases at J, leaving 3 bases unmatched. There are 14 residues in the CDR3. The CDR3 sequence is CASSLGLAGVSQYF. In DNA form, the CDR3 reads TGTGCCAGCAGTTTGGGACTAGCGGGAGTCTCCCAGTACTTC.

This clonotype was observed many times. This chain links TRBV5-5 with TRBJ2-7, with TRBD2 identical over 8 bases. The CDR3 spans 14 residues. V shed 3 bases and J 3 bases; nucleotides not matched to a gene: 5. The germline gives CDR1 SGHKS, CDR2 YYEKEE (reference sequence). The CDR3 is CASSWGREDYEQYF. The CDR3 DNA follows: TGTGCCAGCAGCTGGGGGCGGGAGGACTACGAGCAGTACTTC.

J is TRBJ2-2 and V is TRBV19; 10 nucleotides agree with TRBD1. CDR1 and CDR2 from the germline V gene are LNHDA and SQIVND (reference sequence). CDR3 size: 16 residues. V lost 3 bases and J lost 5; bases outside the gene matches: 6. The CDR3 is CASSILTGGGTGELFF. CDR3 DNA sequence: TGTGCCAGTAGTATCCTGACAGGGGGCGGAACCGGGGAGCTGTTTTTT.

This clonotype appeared many times. The chain is built from TRBV20-1 and TRBJ2-2, with D perhaps assigned TRBD1 or TRBD2 (6 bases each). The ends were cut back, 1 base at V and 6 bases at J, with 9 bases in the middle. This CDR3 region has 13 residues. Germline CDR1 and CDR2: DFQATT and SNEGSKA (reference sequence). The CDR3 nucleotides are TGCAGTGCTAGAGGACGGGGGCCCGGGGAGCTGTTTTTT. Its translation: CSARGRGPGELFF.

This clonotype has a count of ten or more. The chain combines TRBV9 with TRBJ1-2, with D perhaps matching TRBD1 (5 bases). The V end was cut by 6 bases, the J end by 8 bases, with 20 bases between. The CDR3 is 14 amino acids. Germline V gene data show CDR1 as SGDLS and CDR2 as YYNGEE. CDR3 residues: CASTRRDRVGGYTF. Written as DNA, the CDR3 is TGTGCCAGCACCCGAAGGGACCGCGTTGGAGGCTACACCTTC. Using reference TRBV9 and TRBJ1-2 for the parts outside the CDR3, the full variable domain is DSGVTQTPKHLITATGQRVTLRCSPRSGDLSVYWYQQSLDQGLQFLIQYYNGEERAKGNILERFSAQQFPDLHSELNLSSLELGDSALYFCASTRRDRVGGYTFGSGTRLTVV.

The DNA for the CDR3 is TGCAGTGCTAAAAGACCAGTGGAGCAGTTCTTC. Its protein is CSAKRPVEQFF. This rearrangement joins TRBV20-1 to TRBJ2-1; D gene uncertain. The CDR3 totals 11 residues. Per germline, CDR1 DFQATT and CDR2 SNEGSKA (reference sequence). V was clipped by 4 bases and J by 10 bases, with 11 bases between them.

This clonotype appeared a few times. The J gene is TRBJ2-7, the V gene TRBV15, with 11 bases that match TRBD2. This CDR3 comprises 15 residues. After removal of 4 bases from V and 3 bases from J, the junction contained 5 bases not matched to a gene. The V gene's germline CDR1 is LNHNV and CDR2 YYDKDF (reference sequence). The CDR3 DNA reads as TGTGCCACCAGCACCACTAGCGGGAGAGGCTACGAGCAGTACTTC. Protein product: CATSTTSGRGYEQYF.

The table lists this clonotype with many counts. The genes are TRBV19 and TRBJ1-5; no clear D gene. Per germline, CDR1 LNHDA and CDR2 SQIVND (reference sequence). The CDR3 length is 12 residues. V lost 1 base to trimming and J lost 4 bases, with 2 bases between them. The CDR3 nucleotides are TGTGCCAGTAGTATAGCAAATCAGCCCCAGCATTTT. Protein product: CASSIANQPQHF.

This clonotype was seen at least ten times. The genes are TRBV5-1 and TRBJ2-3; no definite D call. Germline V CDR1 and CDR2: SGHRS, YFSETQ. Trimming cost V 4 bases and J 2 bases, with 5 bases left between them. The CDR3 has 12 residues. The CDR3 DNA is TGCGCCAGCAGCCCCGACACAGATACGCAGTATTTT. Residues: CASSPDTDTQYF. The whole variable domain, remainder taken from reference TRBV5-1 and TRBJ2-3, is KAGVTQTPRYLIKTRGQQVTLSCSPISGHRSVSWYQQTPGQGLQFLFEYFSETQRNKGNFPGRFSGRQFSNSRSEMNVSTLELGDSALYLCASSPDTDTQYFGPGTRLTVL.

This clonotype was seen at least ten times. The chain is built from TRBV5-1 and TRBJ2-2, with unresolved D. The germline V and J ends were trimmed by 1 base and 2 bases, with 6 bases remaining between them. Germline V gene lookup returns CDR1 SGHRS and CDR2 YFSETQ. This CDR3 comprises 14 residues. For the CDR3, the DNA is TGCGCCAGCAGCTTGAAAGTAAACACCGGGGAGCTGTTTTTT. This codes for CASSLKVNTGELFF.

This clonotype was counted many times. The genes are TRBV12-3 or TRBV12-4 and TRBJ1-1; no clear D gene. The CDR3 has 13 amino acids. V was cut by 4 bases and J by 1 base, with 7 bases left in between. The CDR3 region is CASSSGPNTEAFF. The DNA of the CDR3 is TGTGCCAGCAGTTCGGGTCCGAACACTGAAGCTTTCTTT.

This clonotype was seen at least ten times. This rearrangement joins TRBV2 to TRBJ1-1; possible D gene TRBD1, 5 bases. The V end lost 10 bases, the J end lost 0 bases, and 12 bases lay between the germline ends. The germline V gene encodes CDR1 SNHLY and CDR2 FYNNEI. This CDR3 has 13 residues. The CDR3 nucleotides are TGTGCCACCGGGGGAGATTTGAACACTGAAGCTTTCTTT. This codes for CATGGDLNTEAFF. Full variable domain (remainder filled in from reference TRBV2 and TRBJ1-1): EPEVTQTPSHQVTQMGQEVILRCVPISNHLYFYWYRQILGQKVEFLVSFYNNEISEKSEIFDDQFSVERPDGSNFTLKIRSTKLEDSAMYFCATGGDLNTEAFFGQGTRLTVV.

The chain uses TRBV14 and TRBJ1-1; no reliable D call. The germline gives CDR1 SGHDN, CDR2 FVKESK. The V end was cut by 2 bases, the J end by 0 bases, with 4 bases between. The CDR3 contains 13 residues. The CDR3 loop is CASSQKVNTEAFF. The CDR3 DNA reads TGTGCCAGCAGCCAAAAGGTGAACACTGAAGCTTTCTTT. The entire variable domain, with the rest obtained from reference TRBV14 and TRBJ1-1, is as follows: EAGVTQFPSHSVIEKGQTVTLRCDPISGHDNLYWYRRVMGKEIKFLLHFVKESKQDESGMPNNRFLAERTGGTYSTLKVQPAELEDSGVYFCASSQKVNTEAFFGQGTRLTVV.

The sample holds many counts of this clonotype. J is TRBJ2-2 and V is TRBV5-1; D is possibly TRBD2 (5 bases). This CDR3 contains 16 residues. Germline V gene sequence: CDR1 SGHRS, CDR2 YFSETQ. V lost 2 bases and J lost 4, with 15 bases in between. The CDR3 DNA reads TGCGCCAGCAGCTTTGACCCGCGGGCGAGCACCGGGGAGCTGTTTTTT. Encoded protein: CASSFDPRASTGELFF.

In this sample, this clonotype turned up many times. This rearrangement joins TRBV28 to TRBJ2-7; D is tentatively TRBD1 or TRBD2 (6 bases each). Germline CDR1 and CDR2: MDHEN and SYDVKM. This CDR3 comprises 14 residues. The V end lost 1 base, the J end lost 5 bases, and 12 bases lay between the germline ends. The CDR3 is CASSLLGGGNEQYF. The DNA for the CDR3 is TGTGCCAGCAGTTTATTGGGGGGCGGCAACGAGCAGTACTTC.

This clonotype was observed many times. One end of the junction does not line up with germline, which may come from a read error. The chain combines TRBV5-6 with TRBJ2-1; 8 nucleotides agree with TRBD2. Germline V gene data show CDR1 as SGHDT and CDR2 as YYEEEE. The CDR3 sequence is 21 residues long. CDR3 residues: CASSLVWELAGTSSSYNEQFF. CDR3 bases: TGTGCCAGCAGTTTGGTATGGGAGCTAGCGGGCACTTCATCCTCCTACAATGAGCAGTTCTTC.

This clonotype has a count of ten or more. This chain uses TRBV6-1 with TRBJ2-7; perhaps TRBD1 as D (6 bases). The germline CDR1 and CDR2 sequences are MNHNS and SASEGT. V shed 4 bases and J shed 3 bases, with 13 bases lying between them. This CDR3 is 14 amino acids long. This CDR3 is CASSVPGGRYEQYF. CDR3 coding DNA: TGTGCCAGCAGTGTACCTGGGGGCCGCTACGAGCAGTACTTC.

This clonotype has at least ten counts. The V and J genes are TRBV29-1 and TRBJ2-2, with 10 bases identical to TRBD1. The CDR3 is 14 residues long. V lost 7 bases to trimming and J lost 4 bases; unmatched junction nucleotides: 6. Per germline, CDR1 SQVTM and CDR2 ANQGSEA. Written as DNA, the CDR3 is TGCAGCGCTACTCGGACAGGGGGCACCGGGGAGCTGTTTTTT. Translated, it gives CSATRTGGTGELFF.

This clonotype was seen repeatedly, ten times or more. V and J are TRBV6-4 and TRBJ2-1; 7 bases align to TRBD2. The CDR3 contains 14 residues. J lost 0 bases, V lost 4 bases, and 0 bases had no gene match. Germline V gene data show CDR1 as MRHNA and CDR2 as SNTAGT. CDR3: CASSGGSSYNEQFF. As DNA, the CDR3 is TGTGCCAGCAGTGGCGGGAGCTCCTACAATGAGCAGTTCTTC.

Ten or more counts support this clonotype. This rearrangement joins TRBV18 to TRBJ1-5; unclear D gene. Germline-derived CDR1 and CDR2 are KGHSH and LQKENI. CDR3 length equals 15 residues. Deletions cut 3 bases from V and 0 bases from J, with 9 bases between. CDR3 bases: TGTGCCAGCTCACCCGGGTCATCTAGCAATCAGCCCCAGCATTTT. Its protein is CASSPGSSSNQPQHF.

This clonotype was found a few times. A much bigger clone sits one base away, suggesting this may be a read error. The conserved phenylalanine or tryptophan is not found at the CDR3 terminus, so this likely reflects a read error. V usage is TRBV24-1 and J usage is TRBJ2-5; 8 positions match TRBD1. The CDR3 runs 17 residues. Germline values: CDR1 KGHDR, CDR2 SFDVKD. Trimming cost V 4 bases and J 3 bases; bases outside gene matches: 12. Here the CDR3 reads CATSDTDRGLGEETQYC. The CDR3 nucleotides are TGTGCCACCAGTGACACCGACAGGGGTTTAGGGGAAGAGACCCAGTACTGC.